The 28 T cell receptor beta chains in this list originate from one sample, sequenced in a study of STAT5B mutations in CD4+ large granular lymphocyte leukemia. Method: immunoSEQ multiplex PCR; TCRdb's copy keeps in-frame clones and lacks some. The sample shows 40,000 to 55,000 clones, around 81% of them seen only once. Sequencing input: CD4+ T cells from blood buffy coats. The source of these receptors is a human donor in good health.

There are a few counts of this clone. This chain links TRBV7-8 with TRBJ1-2; TRBD1 agrees at 7 bases. Losses at the gene ends were 5 bases for V and 4 bases for J; bases not matched to a gene: 4. The CDR3 is 13 amino acids. Germline lookup yields CDR1 SGHVS and CDR2 FQNEAQ. This CDR3 reads CASSRDSFYGYTF. CDR3 nucleotides: TGTGCCAGCAGCCGGGACAGTTTCTATGGCTACACCTTC.

The gene calls are TRBV29-1 and TRBJ2-3, with D perhaps TRBD1 or TRBD2 (5 bases each). V shed 4 bases and J shed 6 bases, with 14 bases lying between them. The CDR3 is 13 amino acids. Germline V gene sequence: CDR1 SQVTM, CDR2 ANQGSEA. The CDR3 loop reads CSVAGRARDTQYF. CDR3 sequence (DNA): TGCAGCGTTGCGGGACGGGCACGGGATACGCAGTATTTT.

Comment on this clone: At one end the junction does not follow the germline gene, possibly because of a read error. The J gene is TRBJ1-1, the V gene TRBV5-1; no firm D call. The CDR3 is 14 residues long. Germline CDR1 reads SGHRS; CDR2 reads YFSETQ. The CDR3 sequence: CASRLARPNTEAFF. Here the CDR3 DNA reads TGCGCCAGCAGATTGGCCAGGCCGAACACTGAAGCTTTCTTT.

The rearrangement links TRBV6-6 to TRBJ2-7, with 9 bases matching TRBD1. Germline CDR1 is MNHNY and CDR2 is SVGAGI (reference sequence). Losses at the gene ends were 6 bases for V and 3 bases for J; bases not matched to a gene: 6. The CDR3 has 14 amino acids. The CDR3 protein is CASSWTGANYEQYF. Here the CDR3 DNA reads TGTGCCAGCAGCTGGACAGGGGCCAACTACGAGCAGTACTTC.

CDR3 residues: CAIPSKAGGPSDTQYF. CDR3 DNA: TGTGCCATCCCCTCAAAAGCGGGGGGGCCCTCAGATACGCAGTATTTT. The chain recombines TRBV10-3 with TRBJ2-3, with 10 bases that match TRBD2. The V segment lost 8 bases and the J segment 4 bases; nucleotides outside the gene matches: 12. This CDR3 contains 16 residues. Germline-derived CDR1 and CDR2 are ENHRY and SYGVKD.

In this sample, this clone turned up once. The rearrangement links TRBV5-1 to TRBJ2-7; 7 bases map to TRBD2. The trim removed 3 bases at V and 1 base at J, leaving 1 base unmatched. The germline V gene encodes CDR1 SGHRS and CDR2 YFSETQ. The CDR3 is 13 residues long. The CDR3: CASSWGLSYEQYF. The CDR3 nucleotides are TGCGCCAGCAGCTGGGGACTATCCTACGAGCAGTACTTC.

This chain links TRBV19 with TRBJ2-1, with 10 bases identical to TRBD1. Losses at the gene ends were 7 bases for V and 9 bases for J; bases not matched to a gene: 3. Germline lookup yields CDR1 LNHDA and CDR2 SQIVND (reference sequence). This CDR3 spans 12 amino acids. CDR3 amino acids: CASTRDRGEQFF. The CDR3 nucleotides are TGTGCCAGTACAAGGGACAGGGGTGAGCAGTTCTTC.

The gene calls are TRBV7-2 and TRBJ2-5; TRBD2 matches at 8 bases. Germline CDR1 reads SGHTA; CDR2 reads FQGNSA. Germline trimming cut 5 bases from V and 3 bases from J; bases unmatched to any gene: 5. The CDR3 is 14 amino acids. This CDR3 is CASSLTSGEETQYF. The CDR3 nucleotides read TGTGCCAGCAGCCTTACTAGCGGCGAAGAGACCCAGTACTTC.

This chain links TRBV5-1 with TRBJ1-3, with unresolved D. The germline gives CDR1 SGHRS, CDR2 YFSETQ. The germline V and J ends were trimmed by 0 bases and 5 bases, with 12 bases remaining between them. This CDR3 is built from 15 residues. CDR3 in DNA: TGCGCCAGCAGCTTGGAGGGAGGGAATAGAAACACCATATATTTT. Encoded protein: CASSLEGGNRNTIYF.

This chain links TRBV6-4 with TRBJ2-3, with 14 nucleotides matching TRBD2. The CDR3 loop spans 15 amino acids. V gave up 5 bases and J gave up 5 bases; unmatched junction bases: 3. The germline V gene encodes CDR1 MRHNA and CDR2 SNTAGT. Here the CDR3 reads CASSSGTSGGDTQYF. CDR3 nucleotide sequence: TGTGCCAGCAGTTCCGGGACTAGCGGGGGAGATACGCAGTATTTT.

The rearrangement uses TRBV6-1 and TRBJ1-4; D perhaps matches TRBD1 (5 bases). The CDR3 is 18 amino acids. CDR1 is MNHNS, CDR2 SASEGT, per germline. The V gene lost 4 bases and the J gene lost 3 bases, with 21 bases spanning the gap. The CDR3 coding sequence is TGTGCCAGCAGTGGCCTTTCAGGGAGACCAAACCCTAATGAAAAACTGTTTTTT. Encoded protein: CASSGLSGRPNPNEKLFF.

The J gene is TRBJ1-1, the V gene TRBV7-3; TRBD1 is a possible D gene (6 bases). Deletions cut 3 bases from V and 1 base from J, with 6 bases between. The CDR3 contains 13 residues. CDR1 and CDR2 from the germline V gene are SGHTA and FQGTGA. CDR3 sequence (DNA): TGTGCCAGCAGCTTGGGACAGAACACTGAAGCTTTCTTT. As protein: CASSLGQNTEAFF.

This clone was seen a handful of times. The chain recombines TRBV6-1 with TRBJ1-3; TRBD1 matches at 9 bases. The V gene end was trimmed by 3 bases and the J gene end by 3 bases; junction bases not matched to a gene: 3. Germline values: CDR1 MNHNS, CDR2 SASEGT. This CDR3 has 15 amino acids. The CDR3 nucleotides read TGTGCCAGCAGTGAGGACAGGGGTTTTGGAAACACCATATATTTT. It translates to CASSEDRGFGNTIYF.

The table lists this clone with a count of one. The chain recombines TRBV9 with TRBJ2-5, with D tentatively TRBD1 or TRBD2 (5 bases each). The CDR3 is 15 residues long. The V end was cut by 0 bases, the J end by 2 bases, with 11 bases between. The V gene's germline CDR1 is SGDLS and CDR2 YYNGEE. CDR3 residues: CASSVVGTLQETQYF. CDR3 nucleotide sequence: TGTGCCAGCAGCGTAGTAGGGACCCTACAAGAGACCCAGTACTTC. Combining the CDR3 with reference TRBV9 and TRBJ2-5 gives the whole variable domain DSGVTQTPKHLITATGQRVTLRCSPRSGDLSVYWYQQSLDQGLQFLIQYYNGEERAKGNILERFSAQQFPDLHSELNLSSLELGDSALYFCASSVVGTLQETQYFGPGTRLLVL.

The chain uses TRBV27 and TRBJ1-4; the D gene is possibly TRBD1 (5 bases). Trimming left V 5 bases short and J 8 bases short, with 12 bases between. This CDR3 contains 13 residues. CDR1 MNHEY and CDR2 SMNVEV come from the germline V gene (reference sequence). The CDR3, as DNA: TGTGCCAGCAGTCGCCAGGGTGGGGAAAAACTGTTTTTT. It is translated as CASSRQGGEKLFF. The complete variable domain, with remaining parts taken from reference TRBV27 and TRBJ1-4, reads EAQVTQNPRYLITVTGKKLTVTCSQNMNHEYMSWYRQDPGLGLRQIYYSMNVEVTDKGDVPEGYKVSRKEKRNFPLILESPSPNQTSLYFCASSRQGGEKLFFGSGTQLSVL.

The V and J genes are TRBV7-3 and TRBJ2-2; 9 bases map to TRBD1. CDR1 is SGHTA, CDR2 FQGTGA, per germline. This CDR3 has 17 residues. V was clipped by 5 bases and J by 4 bases; unmatched bases: 11. The CDR3 loop reads CASSPSGDRVITGELFF. The CDR3 nucleotides read TGTGCCAGCAGCCCGTCGGGGGACAGGGTAATCACCGGGGAGCTGTTTTTT.

This CDR3 reads CASSLVGGEKLFF. DNA for the CDR3: TGTGCCAGCAGCTTGGTTGGGGGTGAAAAACTGTTTTTT. The chain combines TRBV5-8 with TRBJ1-4; a possible D gene is TRBD1 (5 bases). Per the germline V gene, CDR1 is SGHTS and CDR2 is YDEGEE. V was cut by 0 bases and J by 7 bases, with 7 bases left in between. CDR3 length: 13 amino acids.

The V and J genes are TRBV15 and TRBJ1-1, with 8 bases matching TRBD1. Trimming cost V 3 bases and J 3 bases; bases outside gene matches: 3. Germline V gene sequence: CDR1 LNHNV, CDR2 YYDKDF (reference sequence). The CDR3 length is 14 residues. CDR3 sequence (DNA): TGTGCCACCAGCAGGGACAGGGATTACACTGAAGCTTTCTTT. Translated, it gives CATSRDRDYTEAFF. Full variable domain (missing parts from reference TRBV15 and TRBJ1-1): DAMVIQNPRYQVTQFGKPVTLSCSQTLNHNVMYWYQQKSSQAPKLLFHYYDKDFNNEADTPDNFQSRRPNTSFCFLDIRSPGLGDTAMYLCATSRDRDYTEAFFGQGTRLTVV.

This rearrangement joins TRBV12-5 to TRBJ2-2; 8 nucleotides match TRBD2. Germline V gene sequence: CDR1 LGHNT, CDR2 FRNRAP. The V segment lost 5 bases and the J segment 1 base; nucleotides outside the gene matches: 6. The CDR3 extends over 16 amino acids. The CDR3 coding sequence is TGTGCTAGTGGTCAAGCACTAGCGGAGAACACCGGGGAGCTGTTTTTT. This sequence encodes CASGQALAENTGELFF.

The chain is built from TRBV28 and TRBJ1-5; D is uncertain. This CDR3 region has 12 residues. From germline, CDR1 is MDHEN and CDR2 SYDVKM. Trimming took 1 base from V and 6 from J, leaving 4 bases between them. CDR3 nucleotides: TGTGCCAGCAGTTTATTGGGTCAGCCCCAGCATTTT. This codes for CASSLLGQPQHF.

V is TRBV6-5 and J is TRBJ1-3; no firm D call. The CDR3 totals 12 residues. The V gene lost 2 bases and the J gene lost 5 bases, with 4 bases spanning the gap. Germline-derived CDR1 and CDR2 are MNHEY and SVGAGI. In DNA, the CDR3 is TGTGCCAGCAGTTACGATAGAAACACCATATATTTT. Encoded protein: CASSYDRNTIYF.

V gene TRBV15 combines with J gene TRBJ1-4; no reliable D call. Trimming shortened V by 4 bases and J by 7 bases, and 13 bases separated the two germline ends. The germline gives CDR1 LNHNV, CDR2 YYDKDF (reference sequence). This CDR3 has 14 amino acids. The CDR3 coding sequence is TGTGCCACCAGCAACCAACTCCGCCCTGAAAAACTGTTTTTT. Its protein is CATSNQLRPEKLFF.

The chain combines TRBV4-1 with TRBJ1-2; tentative D call: TRBD1 (5 bases). In germline, CDR1 is MGHRA, CDR2 YSYEKL. The V and J ends lost 3 bases and 4 bases respectively, with 15 bases between them. This CDR3 is built from 15 residues. CDR3 residues: CASSQPISGVYGYTF. The CDR3 DNA reads as TGCGCCAGCAGCCAGCCTATCTCGGGGGTCTATGGCTACACCTTC.

The chain is built from TRBV29-1 and TRBJ2-7, with D hard to call. Deletions cut 8 bases from V and 3 bases from J, with 11 bases between. Per germline, CDR1 SQVTM and CDR2 ANQGSEA. The CDR3 covers 11 residues. The DNA of the CDR3 is TGCAGCATCCGTGGTAGCTACGAGCAGTACTTC. This gives the protein CSIRGSYEQYF.

This clone was observed a single time. This rearrangement joins TRBV16 to TRBJ2-7, with D unclear. From germline, CDR1 is KGHSY and CDR2 FQNENV. The CDR3 totals 13 residues. The V gene lost 1 base and the J gene lost 5 bases, with 9 bases spanning the gap. The CDR3: CASSQFVAHEQYF. CDR3 in DNA: TGTGCCAGCAGCCAATTCGTAGCCCACGAGCAGTACTTC.

The V call is TRBV2, the J call TRBJ2-5; no firm D call. V dropped 5 bases and J dropped 2 bases, with 15 bases sitting between them. There are 15 residues in the CDR3. Germline CDR1 reads SNHLY; CDR2 reads FYNNEI. The CDR3 loop is CASSPKPQRQETQYF. The CDR3 coding sequence is TGTGCCAGCAGTCCAAAGCCCCAGCGACAAGAGACCCAGTACTTC.

The J gene is TRBJ1-1, the V gene TRBV7-9, with D hard to call. This CDR3 spans 13 amino acids. Germline CDR1 SEHNR, CDR2 FQNEAQ (reference sequence). The V and J ends lost 11 bases and 1 base respectively, with 14 bases between them. DNA for the CDR3: TGTGCCGCAGTTCCATGGGGGAACACTGAAGCTTTCTTT. Translation gives CAAVPWGNTEAFF.

CDR3 amino acids: CASNRGYEQFF. DNA for the CDR3: TGTGCCAGCAACAGGGGCTATGAGCAGTTCTTC. The gene calls are TRBV6-5 and TRBJ2-1; 7 nucleotides agree with TRBD1. V lost 7 bases, J lost 8 bases, and 2 bases stayed unmatched. The CDR3 length is 11 residues. Per germline, CDR1 MNHEY and CDR2 SVGAGI.